The 16 T cell receptor beta chains presented below share a single source sample, sequenced in a study of T cell repertoires in cytomegalovirus infection. MiXCR, run by TCRdb on the reads, gives a single entry per CDR3 protein. Here the sample spans about 180,000 distinct CDR3 sequences, 20% to 25% being singletons. Antigens of these TCRs are unknown. Material: CD8+ T cells from cultured PBMCs, obtained from culture after CMV antigen stimulation. Receptor source: a human donor in good health (CMV status not recorded). Some clones in this sample may be carry-over from other donors' samples.

The chain is built from TRBV6-5 and TRBJ1-5; D is perhaps TRBD1 (6 bases). CDR1 is MNHEY and CDR2 is SVGAGI in the germline V gene. The CDR3 covers 15 residues. The germline V and J ends were trimmed by 0 bases and 6 bases, with 12 bases remaining between them. CDR3 protein: CASSYSARGGQPQHF. As DNA, the CDR3 is TGTGCCAGCAGTTACTCGGCCAGGGGAGGTCAGCCCCAGCATTTT.

The chain couples TRBV7-6 to TRBJ1-5; D remains unclear. The CDR3 runs 14 residues. The V gene lost 5 bases and the J gene lost 3 bases, with 11 bases spanning the gap. Germline CDR1 and CDR2: SGHVS and FNYEAQ. CDR3 in DNA: TGTGCCAGCAGCCCAGAGATGGTCAATCAGCCCCAGCATTTT. Translating it yields CASSPEMVNQPQHF.

The V call is TRBV11-3, the J call TRBJ1-3; D remains ambiguous. CDR1 is SGHNT, CDR2 YENEEA, per germline. This CDR3 is built from 12 residues. Trimming removed 3 bases at V and 9 bases at J, with 9 bases between. In nucleotides, the CDR3 is TGTGCCAGCAGCTTGGATGGAGGCACCATATATTTT. This sequence encodes CASSLDGGTIYF.

This clonotype was counted many times. This sequence joins TRBV4-3 and TRBJ1-6, with no clear D. Germline V gives CDR1 LGHNA, CDR2 YSLEER. The CDR3 is 16 amino acids. Trimming removed 0 bases at V and 2 bases at J, with 8 bases between. The CDR3 nucleotides are TGCGCCAGCAGCCAAGATAACTCCCCCTATAATTCACCCCTCCACTTT. This translates into CASSQDNSPYNSPLHF.

The CDR3 here is CASSVVGGGRDEQFF. CDR3 DNA sequence: TGTGCCAGCAGCGTAGTTGGGGGGGGGCGGGATGAGCAGTTCTTC. The genes are TRBV9 and TRBJ2-1; tentative D call: TRBD2 (7 bases). Trimming took 0 bases from V and 8 from J, leaving 15 bases between them. The germline CDR1 and CDR2 sequences are SGDLS and YYNGEE. The CDR3 has 15 residues.

This clonotype was counted only a few times. This chain joins TRBV4-3 and TRBJ1-1, with 7 bases lining up with TRBD1. CDR1 and CDR2 (germline): LGHNA, YSLEER. The CDR3 sequence is 17 residues long. J lost 0 bases, V lost 3 bases, and 10 bases had no gene match. In nucleotides, the CDR3 is TGCGCCAGCAGCCAGGACCCACAGGGGCTGATGAACACTGAAGCTTTCTTT. Translating gives CASSQDPQGLMNTEAFF.

The table lists this clonotype with a few counts. CDR3 in DNA: TGTGCCAGCAGTTTTACACAAGGGACCCAGCATTTT. Translated: CASSFTQGTQHF. The chain uses TRBV12-3 or TRBV12-4 and TRBJ1-5; D is unresolved. The CDR3 is made up of 12 amino acids. Trimming pared 3 bases from V and 11 bases from J, leaving 11 bases between.

V usage is TRBV5-1 and J usage is TRBJ2-5; 8 bases agree with TRBD2. Trimming took 4 bases from V and 0 from J; bases not matched to a gene: 8. The CDR3 length is 16 residues. Germline V gives CDR1 SGHRS, CDR2 YFSETQ. Here the CDR3 DNA reads TGCGCCAGCAGCCCCCAAGCGGGGGAGTACCAAGAGACCCAGTACTTC. As protein: CASSPQAGEYQETQYF.

Regarding this clonotype: With a much larger clone just one base away, this may be a read error. The rearrangement links TRBV7-9 to TRBJ1-2; D unclear. The CDR3 is made up of 13 amino acids. Germline V gives CDR1 SEHNR, CDR2 FQNEAQ (reference sequence). Trimming removed 5 bases from V and 2 bases from J, with 9 bases in between. The DNA for the CDR3 is TGTGCCAGCAGCCCACATGGAAACTATGGCTACACCTTC. Protein sequence: CASSPHGNYGYTF.

This clonotype was picked up a small number of times. The V gene is TRBV10-3, the J gene TRBJ2-3, with 11 bases matching TRBD2. Germline lookup yields CDR1 ENHRY and CDR2 SYGVKD. The CDR3 sequence is 20 residues long. Trimming at V came to 3 bases and at J to 0 bases, leaving 14 bases not matched to a gene. The CDR3 protein is CAISDPVWASGGTSTDTQYF. The CDR3, as DNA: TGTGCCATCAGTGACCCCGTTTGGGCTAGCGGGGGGACTAGCACAGATACGCAGTATTTT.

In its sample, this clonotype was seen a few times. CDR3 in amino acids: CASSLEGVHGETQYF. DNA for the CDR3: TGTGCCAGCAGCTTAGAGGGGGTACACGGGGAGACCCAGTACTTC. The rearrangement joins TRBV7-8 to TRBJ2-5, with D possibly being TRBD1 (6 bases). This CDR3 is built from 15 residues. Germline lookup yields CDR1 SGHVS and CDR2 FQNEAQ. Trimming removed 1 base from V and 5 bases from J, with 14 bases in between.

This sequence joins TRBV12-3 or TRBV12-4 and TRBJ1-1, with a tentative D call TRBD1 (6 bases). This CDR3 region has 15 residues. V dropped 6 bases and J dropped 0 bases, with 14 bases sitting between them. Written as DNA, the CDR3 is TGTGCCAGCAGCCGACAGGAAATCATGAACACTGAAGCTTTCTTT. Amino acid sequence: CASSRQEIMNTEAFF.

This clonotype was seen a handful of times. This chain links TRBV7-8 with TRBJ2-2; 8 positions match TRBD1. The V and J ends lost 5 bases and 4 bases, in that order; junction bases with no gene match: 9. The CDR3 spans 16 residues. Germline V lookup: CDR1 SGHVS, CDR2 FQNEAQ. CDR3 sequence: CASSGPGGAGTGELFF. The DNA of the CDR3 is TGTGCCAGCAGCGGTCCAGGGGGCGCAGGCACCGGGGAGCTGTTTTTT.

The table lists this clonotype with a few counts. The chain links TRBV28 to TRBJ1-3; tentatively, D is TRBD1 (6 bases). The germline V and J ends were trimmed by 3 bases and 0 bases, with 6 bases remaining between them. Germline CDR1 MDHEN, CDR2 SYDVKM. This CDR3 is built from 14 residues. CDR3: CASSFRGSGNTIYF. The CDR3 DNA sequence: TGTGCCAGCAGTTTCAGGGGCTCTGGAAACACCATATATTTT.

This clonotype came up a few times. The chain carries TRBV7-9 and TRBJ2-1; D may match TRBD1 or TRBD2 (6 bases each). The CDR3 extends over 14 amino acids. Trimming shortened V by 11 bases and J by 2 bases, and 16 bases separated the two germline ends. The germline gives CDR1 SEHNR, CDR2 FQNEAQ (reference sequence). The CDR3 here is CASEEGGPYNEQFF. The CDR3 DNA reads TGTGCCTCTGAAGAGGGGGGCCCCTACAATGAGCAGTTCTTC.

This clonotype was found a few times. CDR3 sequence (DNA): TGTGCCAGCAGTGAAGGTTGGGGGTCTAATGAAAAACTGTTTTTT. This gives the protein CASSEGWGSNEKLFF. The V gene is TRBV6-1, the J gene TRBJ1-4; D is possibly TRBD1 (5 bases). Germline V gives CDR1 MNHNS, CDR2 SASEGT. This CDR3 contains 15 residues. V lost 1 base and J 3 bases, leaving 9 bases between the germline ends.